Listed below are T cell receptor beta chains from one sample, sequenced in a study of OX40 agonist ivuxolimab in advanced cancers. Only in-frame clones appear in the TCRdb table, and some are missing; sequencing was by immunoSEQ multiplex PCR. The data hold roughly 64,000 clones, with around 85% observed a single time. The starting material was CD4+ or CD8+ T cells sorted from blood, obtained in a trial of the OX40 agonist ivuxolimab. These receptor sequences come from an adult with an advanced solid tumor such as melanoma, head and neck, liver or kidney cancer. Each CDR3 is given without its conserved first and last residue.

cdr3_aa j_call v_call
ASSTGGYGNTIY TRBJ1-3 TRBV6-5
ASSFLRGEQY TRBJ2-7 TRBV5-8
ASSRQLQETQY TRBJ2-5 TRBV5-8
ASSFLSGNQPQH TRBJ1-5 TRBV28
ASSPAAGGGNEQF TRBJ2-1 TRBV19
ASSLGWGTEAF TRBJ1-1 TRBV5-1
ASSVGDTSGSFLYEQY TRBJ2-7 TRBV9
ASSHPGVNTEAF TRBJ1-1 TRBV5-5
ASSQSGLYGYT TRBJ1-2 TRBV14
ASGAGVAETQY TRBJ2-5 TRBV9
ASSERQGGDIQY TRBJ2-4 TRBV2
ASSVGPAGGGGANVLT TRBJ2-6 TRBV9
ASSQSGLSSYEQY TRBJ2-7 TRBV4-1
ASSLELGDTQY TRBJ2-3 TRBV7-7
ASSLNDLQDEKLF TRBJ1-4 TRBV18
ASTWGSNQPQH TRBJ1-5 TRBV28
ASSQEYGGTQY TRBJ2-3 TRBV14
ASSFYSGTSYEQY TRBJ2-7 TRBV7-3
ASKRQGNTEAF TRBJ1-1 TRBV19
ASSLVAGGANTDTQY TRBJ2-3 TRBV7-2
ASSLGYDNQPQH TRBJ1-5 TRBV7-9
ASTRDGGTEAF TRBJ1-1 TRBV9
ASSLAGAYNEQF TRBJ2-1 TRBV28
ASSNPGGTQY TRBJ2-3 TRBV7-6
ASSLGTSGSTDTQY TRBJ2-3 TRBV5-1
ASSPPGAGVGKNIQY TRBJ2-4 TRBV18
ASRPQGRPQETQY TRBJ2-5 TRBV27
SVEDRAGVTYEQY TRBJ2-7 TRBV29-1
ASSLQGKSDQPQH TRBJ1-5 TRBV6-5
ASSRGSEQY TRBJ2-7 TRBV19
ASSQDLLNEKLF TRBJ1-4 TRBV4-1
ASSEQGGMNTEAF TRBJ1-1 TRBV6-4
ASSSTTSGYHNEQF TRBJ2-1 TRBV28
ASSPRASGRSEQY TRBJ2-7 TRBV9
ATQSTGATYEQY TRBJ2-7 TRBV19
ASSQDTRLPLNTGELF TRBJ2-2 TRBV4-2
ASSLTPEGPEAF TRBJ1-1 TRBV7-3
ASSTPGQIYGYT TRBJ1-2 TRBV19
ASRHPRGISYNEQF TRBJ2-1 TRBV11-2
ATTGGWGKNTEAF TRBJ1-1 TRBV27